This T cell receptor beta chain is from a study of blood T cell repertoires in COVID-19. Study background: From T cells, B-cell-depleted T cells, or PBMCs came the material, which was cDNA or gDNA.

This clone has a handful of counts. V was clipped by 5 bases and J by 2 bases; unmatched bases: 13. CDR3 length equals 18 residues. Germline V gene sequence: CDR1 LNHNV, CDR2 YYDKDF (reference sequence). Original analysis: Quantification of nucleated cells was approximated via reference gene primer amplification. Repertoires were generated with immunoSEQ multiplex PCR, while TCRdb's copy carries only in-frame clones and drops some. The V and J calls and clone size are taken from that table; D and trimming were inferred from the DNA. The data hold 140,000 to 150,000 clones, with around 82% observed a single time.

The sample comprised peripheral blood. This receptor was identified in a human donor in a cohort sampled during active COVID-19. The J gene is TRBJ2-3, the V gene TRBV15; 10 nucleotides align to TRBD1. Written as DNA, the CDR3 is TGTGCCACCAGCCGTTCCGGGACAGGGGCGAACCCCACAGATACGCAGTATTTT. Translating it yields CATSRSGTGANPTDTQYF. Filled out from reference TRBV15 and TRBJ2-3, the complete variable domain reads DAMVIQNPRYQVTQFGKPVTLSCSQTLNHNVMYWYQQKSSQAPKLLFHYYDKDFNNEADTPDNFQSRRPNTSFCFLDIRSPGLGDTAMYLCATSRSGTGANPTDTQYFGPGTRLTVL.